These 24 T cell receptor beta chains share one sample of origin, sequenced in a study of cytomegalovirus exposure and HLA in healthy donors (dated by TCRdb to 2017 to 2019). Libraries were prepared through the immunoSEQ multiplex PCR assay. A mixture of 60 forward primers for TCR Vbeta segments and 13 reverse primers for TCR Jbeta segments was used in the multiplex PCR. This is the immuneACCESS table as TCRdb keeps it, with only in-frame sequences that have V and J called. A part of the clones is gone; compared with another copy, unresolved V genes explain less than half, and the rest is unexplained. The sample records some 130,000 clones, about 82% of which are singletons. The top ten clones comprise roughly 1.1% of the sample. Sequencing was performed on PBMCs. These TCRs come from a boy aged 5 to 17 in good health and CMV-seronegative.

In DNA form, the CDR3 reads TGTGCCAGCAGTTACGGCAGGGGGCTCGAGCAGTACTTC. Encoded protein: CASSYGRGLEQYF. The chain recombines TRBV6-5 with TRBJ2-7, with 8 bases that match TRBD1. This CDR3 is built from 13 residues. V gave up 2 bases and J gave up 6 bases; unmatched junction bases: 3. Germline loops: CDR1 MNHEY, CDR2 SVGAGI.

V and J are TRBV2 and TRBJ2-1; D unclear. Trimming took off 4 bases at V and 4 bases at J, with 2 bases between the two ends. Germline V CDR1 and CDR2: SNHLY, FYNNEI. CDR3 length: 11 residues. As DNA, the CDR3 is TGTGCCAGCAGTGCGTACAATGAGCAGTTCTTC. Protein sequence: CASSAYNEQFF.

V is TRBV30 and J is TRBJ1-1; TRBD1 is a possible D gene (5 bases). Germline V lookup: CDR1 GTSNPN, CDR2 SVGIG (reference sequence). The V and J ends lost 7 bases and 1 base respectively, with 13 bases between them. The length of the CDR3 is 13 residues. The CDR3, as DNA: TGTGCCTCCCTGAGCCAGGGGAACACTGAAGCTTTCTTT. Its protein product is CASLSQGNTEAFF.

The chain joins TRBV19 to TRBJ1-1, with a weak D call TRBD1 (6 bases). Germline lookup yields CDR1 LNHDA and CDR2 SQIVND (reference sequence). The CDR3 sequence is 15 residues long. Trimming removed 3 bases from V and 5 bases from J, with 16 bases in between. CDR3 region: CASSIRGTQGTEAFF. The CDR3 DNA reads as TGTGCCAGTAGTATCCGAGGCACTCAGGGGACTGAAGCTTTCTTT.

This clone appeared a single time. The chain employs TRBV30 and TRBJ1-5; D remains unclear. The V gene's germline CDR1 is GTSNPN and CDR2 SVGIG (reference sequence). This CDR3 is 13 amino acids long. Trimming took off 3 bases at V and 4 bases at J, with 10 bases between the two ends. The CDR3 sequence: CAWRVAPNQPQHF. DNA for the CDR3: TGTGCCTGGAGAGTAGCGCCTAATCAGCCCCAGCATTTT.

The chain recombines TRBV30 with TRBJ1-3; 8 bases match TRBD1. V was clipped by 6 bases and J by 7 bases; unmatched bases: 2. The CDR3 totals 11 residues. Germline CDR1 reads GTSNPN; CDR2 reads SVGIG (reference sequence). The DNA of the CDR3 is TGTGCCTGCCGACAGGGGAACACCATATATTTT. Translating it yields CACRQGNTIYF. The entire variable domain, with the rest obtained from reference TRBV30 and TRBJ1-3, is as follows: SQTIHQWPATLVQPVGSPLSLECTVEGTSNPNLYWYRQAAGRGLQLLFYSVGIGQISSEVPQNLSASRPQDRQFILSSKKLLLSDSGFYLCACRQGNTIYFGEGSWLTVV.

A single count supports this clone. The CDR3 DNA reads as TGTGCCAGCACAGGACAAATGGGGCAGCCCCAGCATTTT. Translated, it gives CASTGQMGQPQHF. The chain couples TRBV7-2 to TRBJ1-5; D might be TRBD1 (5 bases). The CDR3 is made up of 13 amino acids. V dropped 7 bases and J dropped 7 bases, with 14 bases sitting between them. Germline V lookup: CDR1 SGHTA, CDR2 FQGNSA.

The CDR3 protein is CAGQTGPVGEKLFF. The CDR3 coding sequence is TGTGCCGGACAGACAGGTCCGGTCGGGGAAAAACTGTTTTTT. V and J are TRBV30 and TRBJ1-4, with D possibly being TRBD1 (6 bases). Trimming stripped 8 bases from V and 8 bases from J, with 21 bases between. The CDR3 is 14 residues long. Germline loops: CDR1 GTSNPN, CDR2 SVGIG (reference sequence).

V and J are TRBV19 and TRBJ1-1; D is perhaps TRBD1 (6 bases). Germline CDR1 LNHDA, CDR2 SQIVND (reference sequence). The CDR3 consists of 15 residues. Trimming pared 3 bases from V and 0 bases from J, leaving 11 bases between. This CDR3 reads CASSISGAMNTEAFF. The CDR3 nucleotides read TGTGCCAGTAGTATTTCAGGGGCCATGAACACTGAAGCTTTCTTT.

The genes are TRBV5-1 and TRBJ2-1; possible D gene TRBD1, 5 bases. V lost 1 base and J lost 1, with 6 bases in between. Germline CDR1 SGHRS, CDR2 YFSETQ. There are 14 residues in the CDR3. In nucleotides, the CDR3 is TGCGCCAGCAGCTTGTCAGGGTCCTACAATGAGCAGTTCTTC. Translation gives CASSLSGSYNEQFF.

The chain uses TRBV5-1 and TRBJ2-2; D remains unclear. V lost 5 bases to trimming and J lost 4 bases, with 18 bases between them. The CDR3 runs 16 residues. Looked up from germline, CDR1 is SGHRS and CDR2 is YFSETQ. CDR3 loop: CASSLRSSGSTGELFF. CDR3 DNA: TGCGCCAGCAGTTTGAGGAGTAGTGGGTCCACCGGGGAGCTGTTTTTT.

This clone was counted once. The chain recombines TRBV9 with TRBJ2-7; D is unresolved. V was clipped by 1 base and J by 0 bases, with 8 bases between them. The CDR3 length is 14 residues. The germline CDR1 and CDR2 sequences are SGDLS and YYNGEE. CDR3 region: CASSVQVYSYEQYF. CDR3 bases: TGTGCCAGCAGCGTACAGGTCTACTCCTACGAGCAGTACTTC. The full variable domain, completed using reference TRBV9 and TRBJ2-7, is DSGVTQTPKHLITATGQRVTLRCSPRSGDLSVYWYQQSLDQGLQFLIQYYNGEERAKGNILERFSAQQFPDLHSELNLSSLELGDSALYFCASSVQVYSYEQYFGPGTRLTVT.

J is TRBJ2-4 and V is TRBV4-1, with D possibly matching TRBD2 (6 bases). CDR1 is MGHRA and CDR2 is YSYEKL in the germline V gene. This CDR3 has 13 residues. The V end lost 3 bases, the J end lost 8 bases, and 11 bases lay between the germline ends. Here the CDR3 reads CASSQNWGDIQYF. CDR3 DNA sequence: TGCGCCAGCAGCCAGAACTGGGGGGACATTCAGTACTTC.

This clone was recorded a few times. V is TRBV7-2 and J is TRBJ2-7, with D tentatively TRBD2 (6 bases). V lost 5 bases to trimming and J lost 3 bases, with 17 bases between them. Germline V gives CDR1 SGHTA, CDR2 FQGNSA. This CDR3 region has 15 residues. The CDR3 DNA reads TGTGCCAGCAGCCCCCCTGGGACTGCCCGCTACGAGCAGTACTTC. Translated, it gives CASSPPGTARYEQYF. The full variable domain, rest sourced from reference TRBV7-2 and TRBJ2-7, is GAGVSQSPSNKVTEKGKDVELRCDPISGHTALYWYRQSLGQGLEFLIYFQGNSAPDKSGLPSDRFSAERTGGSVSTLTIQRTQQEDSAVYLCASSPPGTARYEQYFGPGTRLTVT.

The chain employs TRBV29-1 and TRBJ2-5; weak D call: TRBD2 (6 bases). There are 14 residues in the CDR3. Trimming shortened V by 3 bases and J by 2 bases, and 13 bases separated the two germline ends. In germline, CDR1 is SQVTM, CDR2 ANQGSEA. The CDR3 region is CSVEGGDKQETQYF. The CDR3 nucleotides read TGCAGCGTTGAGGGCGGGGATAAACAAGAGACCCAGTACTTC.

V is TRBV6-6 and J is TRBJ1-4; tentatively, D is TRBD1 (6 bases). Germline V gene lookup returns CDR1 MNHNY and CDR2 SVGAGI (reference sequence). The V and J ends lost 2 bases and 5 bases respectively, with 12 bases between them. This CDR3 has 15 amino acids. CDR3 loop: CASSYGDRKNEKLFF. Here the CDR3 DNA reads TGTGCCAGCAGTTACGGCGACAGGAAGAATGAAAAACTGTTTTTT.

The chain links TRBV2 to TRBJ2-2; 8 bases align to TRBD2. Germline V CDR1 and CDR2: SNHLY, FYNNEI. The V gene end was trimmed by 7 bases and the J gene end by 0 bases; junction bases not matched to a gene: 4. CDR3 length: 15 amino acids. CDR3 nucleotides: TGTGCCAGCATTCCGACTAGCGCGAACACCGGGGAGCTGTTTTTT. Translated, it gives CASIPTSANTGELFF. The variable domain in full, with the rest retrieved from reference TRBV2 and TRBJ2-2, is EPEVTQTPSHQVTQMGQEVILRCVPISNHLYFYWYRQILGQKVEFLVSFYNNEISEKSEIFDDQFSVERPDGSNFTLKIRSTKLEDSAMYFCASIPTSANTGELFFGEGSRLTVL.

The V call is TRBV14, the J call TRBJ2-3; 11 bases map to TRBD2. V shed 0 bases and J 5 bases; nucleotides not matched to a gene: 10. The CDR3 runs to 18 residues. CDR1 is SGHDN, CDR2 FVKESK, per germline. The CDR3 DNA reads as TGTGCCAGCAGCCAAGACACGCTGACTAGCGGGATGAGAGATACGCAGTATTTT. Protein: CASSQDTLTSGMRDTQYF.

This sequence joins TRBV27 and TRBJ1-1; D gene unclear. The V gene lost 10 bases and the J gene lost 4 bases, with 10 bases spanning the gap. Germline values: CDR1 MNHEY, CDR2 SMNVEV (reference sequence). CDR3 size: 11 residues. The CDR3 protein is CATRRGTEAFF. The DNA for the CDR3 is TGTGCCACCCGGCGGGGCACTGAAGCTTTCTTT.

The chain has TRBV9 and TRBJ2-7; TRBD2 agrees at 7 bases. With 2 bases clipped from V and 6 bases from J, the junction kept 8 bases outside the gene matches. Per the germline V gene, CDR1 is SGDLS and CDR2 is YYNGEE. This CDR3 is built from 14 residues. CDR3 DNA sequence: TGTGCCAGCAGCGTTTCCCAGACGGGGGGCGAGCAGTACTTC. Translating it yields CASSVSQTGGEQYF.

This clone appeared once. The chain carries TRBV30 and TRBJ1-5; D unclear. Germline V gene lookup returns CDR1 GTSNPN and CDR2 SVGIG (reference sequence). The CDR3 is made up of 13 amino acids. Trimming removed 0 bases from V and 4 bases from J, with 7 bases in between. The CDR3 DNA reads as TGTGCCTGGAGTGTACGGGAAAATCAGCCCCAGCATTTT. Protein: CAWSVRENQPQHF.

This clone was picked up a small number of times. The rearrangement links TRBV2 to TRBJ2-1; 10 positions match TRBD2. Germline V gives CDR1 SNHLY, CDR2 FYNNEI. CDR3 length: 15 amino acids. V gave up 3 bases and J gave up 7 bases; unmatched junction bases: 6. CDR3 nucleotide sequence: TGTGCCAGCAGTGAGGTCCTAGCGGGAGCGAATGAGCAGTTCTTC. Amino acids: CASSEVLAGANEQFF. Together with reference TRBV2 and TRBJ2-1, the CDR3 gives the full variable domain: EPEVTQTPSHQVTQMGQEVILRCVPISNHLYFYWYRQILGQKVEFLVSFYNNEISEKSEIFDDQFSVERPDGSNFTLKIRSTKLEDSAMYFCASSEVLAGANEQFFGPGTRLTVL.

This clone occurred a few times. This chain links TRBV5-1 with TRBJ1-5; the D is unclear. V was cut by 0 bases and J by 6 bases, with 13 bases left in between. The CDR3 runs 15 residues. Germline V gives CDR1 SGHRS, CDR2 YFSETQ. The CDR3 nucleotides read TGCGCCAGCAGCTTGGACGGGGATGAGGGTCAGCCCCAGCATTTT. It yields the protein CASSLDGDEGQPQHF.

This chain uses TRBV7-3 with TRBJ2-3; D possibly corresponds to TRBD1 (6 bases). This CDR3 contains 15 residues. Looked up from germline, CDR1 is SGHTA and CDR2 is FQGTGA. V lost 2 bases and J 0 bases, leaving 9 bases between the germline ends. In DNA form, the CDR3 reads TGTGCCAGCAGCTTACTAGGGGGTAGCACAGATACGCAGTATTTT. Translated: CASSLLGGSTDTQYF.